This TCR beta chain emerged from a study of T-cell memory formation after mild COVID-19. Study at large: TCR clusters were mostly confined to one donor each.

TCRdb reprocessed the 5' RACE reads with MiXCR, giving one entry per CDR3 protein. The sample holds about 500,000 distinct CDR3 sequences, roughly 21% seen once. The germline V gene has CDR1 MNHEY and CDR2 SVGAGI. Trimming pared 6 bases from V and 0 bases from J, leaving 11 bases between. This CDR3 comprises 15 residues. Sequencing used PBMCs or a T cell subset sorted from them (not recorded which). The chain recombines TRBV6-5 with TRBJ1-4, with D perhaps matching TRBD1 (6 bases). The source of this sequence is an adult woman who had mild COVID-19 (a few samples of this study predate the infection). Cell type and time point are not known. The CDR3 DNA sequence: TGTGCCAGCAGCTCGAGGGGGGCAACTAATGAAAAACTGTTTTTT. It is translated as CASSSRGATNEKLFF.